This TCR beta chain was sequenced during a study of T cells in Graves' hyperthyroidism and ophthalmopathy. Study at large: Before any treatment, at initial diagnosis, peripheral blood was collected. Regarding the study as a whole: Most clonotypes that expanded in the thyroid above 0.001 also showed up in blood. Ophthalmopathy, which appeared later, was predicted by the model a median around 6.5 months before onset.

The V segment lost 4 bases and the J segment 5 bases; nucleotides outside the gene matches: 13. Per the germline V gene, CDR1 is SGHRS and CDR2 is YFSETQ. The length of the CDR3 is 16 residues. This clonotype appeared a single time. Its specificity is not known. Amplification of TCR beta CDR3 regions was performed using RNA transcripts as template. HTBI primers were the set used in a first-round RT-PCR of the TCR CDR3. TCRdb ran MiXCR on the multiplex PCR reads and lists one entry per CDR3 protein. The profile covers approximately 400,000 distinct CDR3 sequences, with 14% appearing a single time and 9.5% to 12% taken by the ten largest. Newly diagnosed patients aged 18 to 65 had hyperthyroidism of under 2 months' duration.

This sequence joins TRBV5-1 and TRBJ2-5; 8 bases agree with TRBD1. This TCR came from a woman aged 60-75 years with Graves' hyperthyroidism. Sequencing was performed on blood. The CDR3 DNA reads as TGCGCCAGCAGCCCGGAGGCGGACAGGGCGGTGGAGACCCAGTACTTC. It codes for CASSPEADRAVETQYF.